These 5 T cell receptor beta chains were sequenced from one sample in a study of blood T cell repertoires in COVID-19. Method: immunoSEQ multiplex PCR; TCRdb's copy keeps in-frame clones and lacks some. The data contain about 35,000 clones, approximately 81% of them singletons. Sequenced: peripheral blood. These TCRs come from a man aged 55 to 70 in a cohort sampled during active COVID-19.

This clone was counted ten times or more. V and J are TRBV9 and TRBJ2-1; possibly TRBD2 for D (5 bases). The CDR3 length is 14 residues. Germline assignment: CDR1 SGDLS and CDR2 YYNGEE. The V end lost 3 bases, the J end lost 2 bases, and 9 bases lay between the germline ends. In DNA, the CDR3 is TGTGCCAGCAGCGGGAGGCTTCCCTACAATGAGCAGTTCTTC. Protein: CASSGRLPYNEQFF.

This clone is a singleton in its sample. The V and J genes are TRBV29-1 and TRBJ2-2, with D possibly being TRBD1 (5 bases). This CDR3 comprises 11 residues. The germline CDR1 and CDR2 sequences are SQVTM and ANQGSEA. With 7 bases removed from V and 5 bases from J, the gap between germline ends came to 8 bases. For the CDR3, the DNA is TGCAGCGGGCAGGGTACCGGGGAGCTGTTTTTT. Its translation: CSGQGTGELFF.

The V call is TRBV10-3, the J call TRBJ1-6; TRBD1 matches at 10 bases. Per the germline V gene, CDR1 is ENHRY and CDR2 is SYGVKD. There are 17 residues in the CDR3. The trim removed 0 bases at V and 7 bases at J, leaving 6 bases unmatched. This CDR3 is CAISESRTGGENSPLHF. In nucleotides, the CDR3 is TGTGCCATCAGTGAGTCCCGGACAGGGGGGGAGAATTCACCCCTCCACTTT.

The table lists this clone with a count of one. This chain uses TRBV28 with TRBJ1-2, with D maybe TRBD1 (6 bases). In germline, CDR1 is MDHEN, CDR2 SYDVKM. With 3 bases removed from V and 6 bases from J, the gap between germline ends came to 14 bases. This CDR3 region has 14 residues. CDR3 residues: CASSFRGASHGYTF. In nucleotides, the CDR3 is TGTGCCAGCAGTTTTCGGGGGGCGTCTCATGGCTACACCTTC.

This clone was picked up one time. The gene calls are TRBV5-5 and TRBJ1-3, with unresolved D. V was shortened by 0 bases and J by 8 bases, with 15 bases between the two germline ends. The V gene's germline CDR1 is SGHKS and CDR2 YYEKEE (reference sequence). The CDR3 spans 15 residues. CDR3 bases: TGTGCCAGCAGCTTGGATGGGATCTTCGGGGACACCATATATTTT. Its protein product is CASSLDGIFGDTIYF.